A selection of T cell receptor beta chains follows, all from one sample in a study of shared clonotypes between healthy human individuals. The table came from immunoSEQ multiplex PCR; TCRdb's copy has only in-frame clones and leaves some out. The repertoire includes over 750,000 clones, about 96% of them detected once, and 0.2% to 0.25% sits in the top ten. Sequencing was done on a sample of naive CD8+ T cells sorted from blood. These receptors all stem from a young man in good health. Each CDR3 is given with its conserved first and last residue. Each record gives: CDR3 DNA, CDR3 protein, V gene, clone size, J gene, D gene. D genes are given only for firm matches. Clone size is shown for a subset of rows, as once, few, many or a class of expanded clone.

TGTGCCAGCGCCACCGGGACAGGGAGCTACGAGCAGTACTTC,CASATGTGSYEQYF,TRBV11-2,.,TRBJ2-7,TRBD1
TGCGCCAGCAGCTTTGACAGAAGAGGCTACACCTTC,CASSFDRRGYTF,TRBV5-1,.,TRBJ1-2,.
TGTGCCAGCAGCGGCATAATAGAGGGCTACACCTTC,CASSGIIEGYTF,TRBV9,.,TRBJ1-2,.
TGTGCCAGCACGCAGGGGGTACCTAGCACAGATACGCAGTATTTT,CASTQGVPSTDTQYF,TRBV25-1,.,TRBJ2-3,TRBD1
TGTGCCAGCCAGGGACTAGCAGGGACCTACGAGCAGTACTTC,CASQGLAGTYEQYF,TRBV27,.,TRBJ2-7,TRBD2
TGTGCCAGCAGTTTACTTACGGGGAACTATGGCTACACCTTC,CASSLLTGNYGYTF,TRBV6-1,once,TRBJ1-2,.
TGTGCCAGCAGAACCCATACGGGGCCAAGCGGGGAGCTGTTTTTT,CASRTHTGPSGELFF,TRBV28,once,TRBJ2-2,.
TGTGCCAGCAGCTTGCCGACGGGGGTAACTAGCTCCTACAATGAGCAGTTCTTC,CASSLPTGVTSSYNEQFF,TRBV7-8,.,TRBJ2-1,.
TGTGCCACCCGGGACAGGGGGCCTGAAGCTTTCTTT,CATRDRGPEAFF,TRBV11-3,.,TRBJ1-1,TRBD1
TGTGCCTGGAGTGCCCCTAGCGGGAGGGCCTGTCAAGAGACCCAGTACTTC,CAWSAPSGRACQETQYF,TRBV30,.,TRBJ2-5,TRBD2